This T cell receptor (beta chain) was identified during a study of cytomegalovirus exposure and HLA in healthy donors. V was cut by 3 bases and J by 4 bases, with 6 bases left in between. The length of the CDR3 is 11 residues. Germline loops: CDR1 DFQATT, CDR2 SNEGSKA (reference sequence). In regard to this clone: Its target is not known.

Primers: 60 Vbeta forward and 13 Jbeta reverse. TCRdb's table, derived via immunoSEQ multiplex PCR, lists solely in-frame clones and lacks some. The sample lists about 100,000 clones, around 75% seen once, with 8% to 13% in the top ten. The study, taken as a whole, reports: Later work found that TCR association rates differed between HLA loci; DRB1 had the most and HLA-C the fewest. Immune exposure information available was restricted to CMV serostatus. In a later analysis, a missense DCLRE1C variant was linked to TCR beta V- and J-gene trimming.

The receptor was derived from a middle-aged man in good health and CMV-seronegative. Sequencing was done on a sample of PBMCs. J is TRBJ1-2 and V is TRBV20-1; D remains ambiguous. The CDR3 bases are TGCAGTGCTAGCTCAGGCTATGGCTACACCTTC. Translating gives CSASSGYGYTF.